Each of the 2 T cell receptor beta chains below was sequenced from the same sample in a study of T cells after yellow fever vaccination. A single record per CDR3 protein comes from TCRdb applying MiXCR to the 5' RACE reads. The table records more than 300,000 distinct CDR3 sequences, about 11% of them present only once. The source material was CD4+ T cells sorted from PBMCs, sampled 45 days after the yellow fever booster vaccination. Receptors were obtained from a man aged 18 to 29 who received the YFV17D yellow fever vaccine.

This clonotype was seen a handful of times. The rearrangement links TRBV3-1 to TRBJ2-2, with 12 bases that match TRBD2. This CDR3 region has 17 residues. J gave up 0 bases and V 4 bases, and 3 bases lay outside the gene matches. The germline V gene has CDR1 LGHDT and CDR2 YNNKEL (reference sequence). CDR3 in amino acids: CASSRLAGASNTGELFF. The CDR3 nucleotides read TGTGCCAGCAGCCGACTAGCGGGGGCGTCGAACACCGGGGAGCTGTTTTTT.

This clonotype appeared many times. The gene calls are TRBV4-1 and TRBJ1-4, with D perhaps matching TRBD1 (6 bases). Per germline, CDR1 MGHRA and CDR2 YSYEKL. The CDR3 totals 16 residues. Trimming took 1 base from V and 8 from J, leaving 17 bases between them. In DNA form, the CDR3 reads TGCGCCAGCAGCCAAGTCGGGGGGCTAGTAGAGGAAAAACTGTTTTTT. It codes for CASSQVGGLVEEKLFF.